The rows below give T cell receptor beta chains drawn from one sample of a study of shared clonotypes between healthy human individuals. The assay was immunoSEQ multiplex PCR, and TCRdb's table has in-frame clones only and misses some. The sample consists of about 1.5 million clones, 98% of them appearing once. The sequencing input was naive CD4+ T cells sorted from blood. Every receptor here comes from a man aged 25 to 40 in good health. Each CDR3 is given with its conserved first and last residue. D genes are given only for firm matches. Clone size is stated in some rows and not others, as once, few, many or a class when expanded.

V gene	clone size	D gene	J gene	CDR3 protein	CDR3 DNA
TRBV28	NA	TRBD2	TRBJ2-2	CASSLFSGRTGELFF	TGTGCCAGCAGTTTATTTAGCGGGAGGACCGGGGAGCTGTTTTTT
TRBV9	NA	NA	TRBJ2-5	CASSVALSSEQETQYF	TGTGCCAGCAGCGTAGCCCTATCTAGCGAGCAAGAGACCCAGTACTTC
TRBV18	once	TRBD1	TRBJ2-2	CASSALGQGAGELFF	TGTGCCAGCTCGGCCTTGGGACAGGGGGCCGGGGAGCTGTTTTTT
TRBV4-1	NA	NA	TRBJ1-2	CASSQDWGDGYTF	TGCGCCAGCAGCCAAGATTGGGGGGATGGCTACACCTTC
TRBV4-1	NA	NA	TRBJ1-2	CASSQEPEANYGYTF	TGCGCCAGCAGCCAAGAGCCAGAAGCTAACTATGGCTACACCTTC
TRBV7-9	NA	TRBD1	TRBJ1-4	CASTLMDRPRTNEKLFF	TGTGCCAGCACCCTTATGGACAGGCCTAGGACTAATGAAAAACTGTTTTTT
TRBV15	NA	TRBD2	TRBJ2-1	CATSRDQQRDVQFF	TGTGCCACCAGCAGAGATCAACAGCGGGATGTGCAGTTCTTC
TRBV14	NA	NA	TRBJ1-4	CASSQAIAATNEKLFF	TGTGCCAGCAGCCAAGCGATCGCCGCAACTAATGAAAAACTGTTTTTT
TRBV6-5	NA	NA	TRBJ1-5	CASRIRDNQPQHF	TGTGCCAGCAGGATTCGGGACAATCAGCCCCAGCATTTT
TRBV18	NA	NA	TRBJ2-7	CASSKLDSYEQYF	TGTGCCAGCTCAAAACTGGACAGCTACGAGCAGTACTTC
TRBV5-5	NA	NA	TRBJ2-7	CASSWAYEQYF	TGTGCCAGCAGCTGGGCGTACGAGCAGTACTTC
TRBV2	NA	NA	TRBJ2-3	CASSSSGLRDTQYF	TGTGCCAGCAGTTCGTCCGGTCTTCGAGATACGCAGTATTTT
TRBV11-2	once	TRBD2	TRBJ2-7	CASSSYFLAGVNEQYF	TGTGCCAGCAGCTCCTATTTTCTAGCGGGAGTTAACGAGCAGTACTTC
TRBV27	NA	TRBD1	TRBJ2-7	CASQKDRDLDEQYF	TGTGCCAGCCAGAAGGACAGGGACCTCGACGAGCAGTACTTC
TRBV18	NA	NA	TRBJ2-7	CASSRQGLYEQYF	TGTGCCAGCTCACGACAGGGACTCTACGAGCAGTACTTC
TRBV19	NA	NA	TRBJ1-3	CASTPAGNTIYF	TGTGCCAGTACCCCGGCTGGAAACACCATATATTTT
TRBV6-5	NA	NA	TRBJ1-1	CASSGSMNTEAFF	TGTGCCAGCAGTGGTTCCATGAACACTGAAGCTTTCTTT
TRBV5-1	NA	TRBD1	TRBJ1-3	CASSTEGTARSGNTIYF	TGCGCCAGTTCTACTGAAGGGACAGCCCGCTCTGGAAACACCATATATTTT
TRBV27	NA	TRBD1	TRBJ1-5	CASSSRQGMSNQPQHF	TGTGCCAGCAGTAGCAGACAGGGTATGAGCAATCAGCCCCAGCATTTT
TRBV7-3	NA	TRBD2	TRBJ2-1	CASSSRPGGWGGAYNEQFF	TGTGCCAGCAGCTCCCGCCCGGGTGGTTGGGGGGGAGCTTACAATGAGCAGTTCTTC
TRBV6-5	NA	NA	TRBJ2-7	CASSYSEYLREQYF	TGTGCCAGCAGTTACTCAGAGTATCTGCGCGAGCAGTACTTC
TRBV4-1	NA	TRBD1	TRBJ1-1	CASSQGTGFTEAFF	TGCGCCAGCAGCCAAGGGACAGGGTTCACTGAAGCTTTCTTT
TRBV20-1	NA	NA	TRBJ1-1	CSASPRAEAFF	TGCAGTGCTAGCCCCAGGGCCGAGGCTTTCTTT
TRBV5-1	NA	TRBD2	TRBJ2-1	CASSPGLAGYNEQFF	TGCGCCAGCAGCCCGGGACTAGCGGGTTACAATGAGCAGTTCTTC
TRBV28	NA	TRBD1	TRBJ2-1	CASSLDRGWINEQFF	TGTGCCAGCAGTTTAGACAGGGGTTGGATCAATGAGCAGTTCTTC
TRBV5-6	once	NA	TRBJ2-3	CASSVRDSERTDTQYF	TGTGCCAGCAGCGTTCGGGACTCCGAGCGCACAGATACGCAGTATTTT
TRBV29-1	NA	TRBD1	TRBJ1-5	CSVAGTGGQPQHF	TGCAGCGTCGCCGGGACAGGGGGTCAGCCCCAGCATTTT
TRBV11-2	NA	NA	TRBJ2-7	CASSLDSGLEQYF	TGTGCCAGCAGCTTAGATTCAGGGCTCGAGCAGTACTTC
TRBV27	NA	NA	TRBJ1-5	CASSSLIPYQPQHF	TGTGCCAGCAGTTCCCTGATCCCTTATCAGCCCCAGCATTTT
TRBV4-3	NA	TRBD2	TRBJ2-1	CASSQDPAGGYNEQFF	TGCGCCAGCAGCCAAGATCCCGCGGGAGGGTACAATGAGCAGTTCTTC
TRBV6-5	NA	NA	TRBJ2-1	CASSYSNEQFF	TGTGCCAGCAGTTACTCAAATGAGCAGTTCTTC
TRBV28	NA	TRBD1	TRBJ1-3	CASSTPGTGTGNTIYF	TGTGCCAGCAGTACGCCCGGGACAGGGACTGGAAACACCATATATTTT
TRBV25-1	NA	NA	TRBJ2-3	CASVGGLSTDTQYF	TGTGCCAGCGTTGGCGGCCTAAGCACAGATACGCAGTATTTT
TRBV5-1	NA	TRBD1	TRBJ2-7	CASSLQTGDYEQYF	TGCGCCAGCAGCTTGCAGACAGGGGACTACGAGCAGTACTTC
TRBV27	NA	TRBD1	TRBJ2-5	CASSQGTGLRGETQYF	TGTGCCAGCAGCCAGGGGACAGGCCTAAGAGGGGAGACCCAGTACTTC